Listed here is a single TCR beta chain. In the original analysis: Cell counts per sample came from amplifying reference gene primers. Produced via immunoSEQ multiplex PCR; TCRdb's table is partial and in-frame only. From that table come the V and J calls and clone size; the DNA was used to work out D and trimming. The sample records over 150,000 clones, 80% to 90% being singletons. Germline V gene lookup returns CDR1 SNHLY and CDR2 FYNNEI. This CDR3 region has 13 residues. Trimming pared 6 bases from V and 0 bases from J, leaving 6 bases between. The entry originates in a study of blood T cell repertoires in COVID-19.

This chain joins TRBV2 and TRBJ1-3; D not resolved. The sequencing input was peripheral blood. The clonotype originates from a human donor in a cohort sampled during active COVID-19. Here the CDR3 DNA reads TGTGCCAGCAGGGCAGACTCTGGAAACACCATATATTTT. Its protein is CASRADSGNTIYF.